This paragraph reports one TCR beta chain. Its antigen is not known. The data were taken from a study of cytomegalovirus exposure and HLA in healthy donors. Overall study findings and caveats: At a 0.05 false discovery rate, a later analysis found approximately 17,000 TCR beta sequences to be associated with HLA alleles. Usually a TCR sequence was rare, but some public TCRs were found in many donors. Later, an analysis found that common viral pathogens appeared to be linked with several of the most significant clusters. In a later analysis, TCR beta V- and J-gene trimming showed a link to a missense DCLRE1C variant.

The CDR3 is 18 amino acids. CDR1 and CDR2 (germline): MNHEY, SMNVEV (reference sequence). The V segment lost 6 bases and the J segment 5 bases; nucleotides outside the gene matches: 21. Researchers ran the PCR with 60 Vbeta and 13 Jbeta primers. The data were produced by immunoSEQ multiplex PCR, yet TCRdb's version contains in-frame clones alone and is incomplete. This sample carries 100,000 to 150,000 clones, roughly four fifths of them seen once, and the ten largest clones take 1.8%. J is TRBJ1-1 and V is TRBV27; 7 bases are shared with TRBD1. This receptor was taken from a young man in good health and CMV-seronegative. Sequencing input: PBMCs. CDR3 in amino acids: CASSPGRGRAGSGTEAFF. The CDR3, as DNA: TGTGCCAGCAGCCCCGGGAGGGGGCGGGCGGGATCGGGAACTGAAGCTTTCTTT.